This T cell receptor beta chain came from a study of metastatic and nonmetastatic thyroid tumors. As for the study in general: Where malignant and benign thyroid patients were concerned, repertoires were compared across blood and tumor or nodule tissue. Study-wide findings and caveats: Significantly greater TCR beta diversity was reportedly found in malignant thyroid tumors than in benign nodules (in blood and tumor).

Authors' data handling: Researchers built a distant-metastasis classifier for papillary thyroid cancer that drew on CDR3 differences across clinicopathological groups. TCRdb re-called clones from the PCR reads using MiXCR. None of the V and J calls come from the authors' own analysis; TCRdb made them. The sample has several thousand clones, 14% to 15% seen once. V was cut by 5 bases and J by 3 bases, with 13 bases left in between. The CDR3 has 14 residues. CDR1 and CDR2 (germline): KGHSH, LQKENI. Each patient came to thyroid surgery without any prior treatment (of any kind). This clone was counted at least ten times. Its antigen is currently unknown.

The source material was blood. The clonotype originates from a female donor with papillary thyroid cancer or a benign thyroid nodule (not recorded which). Some clones in this sample may be carry-over from other donors' samples. The chain recombines TRBV18 with TRBJ1-1; D remains unclear. In DNA, the CDR3 is TGTGCCAGCTCAGCGACACACTCCGACACTGAAGCTTTCTTT. Protein: CASSATHSDTEAFF.